This T cell receptor (beta chain) emerged from a study of T cell responses to AZD1222 COVID-19 vaccine. The V gene's germline CDR1 is MNHEY and CDR2 SMNVEV (reference sequence). With 6 bases removed from V and 8 bases from J, the gap between germline ends came to 19 bases. The length of the CDR3 is 14 residues. Data came from immunoSEQ multiplex PCR; TCRdb stores just in-frame clones and leaves some out. The sample has approximately 160,000 clones; over 75% are singletons. Specimen: peripheral blood, collected on day 0 of AZD1222 vaccination. This chain links TRBV27 with TRBJ1-2; D possibly corresponds to TRBD1 (6 bases). This clonotype was sampled from an adult in good health. CDR3 DNA sequence: TGTGCCAGCAGCCCTTCCTTTGGGGGCGTCGGCTACACCTTC. Translation gives CASSPSFGGVGYTF.